This T cell receptor beta chain is from a study of OX40 agonist ivuxolimab in advanced cancers. Study background: Ivuxolimab, which is an agonistic anti-OX40 (CD134) antibody, was administered to the patients. Three patients, one with hepatocellular carcinoma and two with cutaneous melanoma, achieved partial responses. The study's findings and limits: Clonal expansion from baseline to week 6 occurred in both CD4+ and CD8+ T cells. More expanded clones were found, on average, in CD8+ than in CD4+ T cells.

The CDR3 contains 15 residues. Germline loops: CDR1 SGHTA, CDR2 FQGNSA. V was shortened by 1 base and J by 3 bases, with 13 bases between the two germline ends. A word on this clone: The antigen is not known.

Produced via immunoSEQ multiplex PCR; TCRdb's table is partial and in-frame only. Altogether roughly 68,000 clones are present, over 75% being singletons, with the ten largest covering roughly an eighth. The sequenced sample was CD4+ or CD8+ T cells sorted from blood, obtained in a trial of the OX40 agonist ivuxolimab. The rearrangement joins TRBV7-2 to TRBJ2-7; a possible D gene is TRBD2 (5 bases). The sequence came from an adult with an advanced solid tumor such as melanoma, head and neck, liver or kidney cancer. CDR3 DNA: TGTGCCAGCAGCTTAGGACGGGGAAGCTTCTACGAGCAGTACTTC. It yields the protein CASSLGRGSFYEQYF.